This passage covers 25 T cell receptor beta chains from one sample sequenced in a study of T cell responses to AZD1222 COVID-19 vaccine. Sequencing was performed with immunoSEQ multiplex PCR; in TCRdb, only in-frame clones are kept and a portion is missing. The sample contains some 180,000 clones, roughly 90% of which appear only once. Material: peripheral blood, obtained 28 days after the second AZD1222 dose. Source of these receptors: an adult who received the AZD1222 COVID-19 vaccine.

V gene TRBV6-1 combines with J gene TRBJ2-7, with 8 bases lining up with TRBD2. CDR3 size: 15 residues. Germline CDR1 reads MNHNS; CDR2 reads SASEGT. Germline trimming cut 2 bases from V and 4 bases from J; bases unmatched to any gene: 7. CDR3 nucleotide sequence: TGTGCCAGCAGTGAAACTCAAGCGGGGGTTTACGAGCAGTACTTC. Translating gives CASSETQAGVYEQYF.

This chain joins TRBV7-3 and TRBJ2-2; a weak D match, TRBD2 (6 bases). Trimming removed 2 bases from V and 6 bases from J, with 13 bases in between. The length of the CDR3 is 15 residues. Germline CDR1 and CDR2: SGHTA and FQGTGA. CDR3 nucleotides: TGTGCCAGCAGCTTACGTGGGGGGTTTTCCGGGGAGCTGTTTTTT. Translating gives CASSLRGGFSGELFF. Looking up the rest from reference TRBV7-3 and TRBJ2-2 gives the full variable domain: GAGVSQTPSNKVTEKGKYVELRCDPISGHTALYWYRQSLGQGPEFLIYFQGTGAADDSGLPNDRFFAVRPEGSVSTLKIQRTERGDSAVYLCASSLRGGFSGELFFGEGSRLTVL.

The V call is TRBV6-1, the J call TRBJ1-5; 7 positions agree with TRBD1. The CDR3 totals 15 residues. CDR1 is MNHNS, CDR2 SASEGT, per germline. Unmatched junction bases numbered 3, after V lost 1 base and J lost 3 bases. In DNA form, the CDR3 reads TGTGCCAGCAGTGAAGGACAGGGCTTCAATCAGCCCCAGCATTTT. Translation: CASSEGQGFNQPQHF.

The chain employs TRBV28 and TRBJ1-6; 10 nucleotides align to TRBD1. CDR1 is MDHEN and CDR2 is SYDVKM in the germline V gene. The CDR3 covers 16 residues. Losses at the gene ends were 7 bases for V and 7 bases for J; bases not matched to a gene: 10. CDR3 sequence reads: CASTTRTGGRNSPLHF. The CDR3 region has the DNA TGTGCCAGCACTACAAGGACAGGGGGAAGAAATTCACCCCTCCACTTT.

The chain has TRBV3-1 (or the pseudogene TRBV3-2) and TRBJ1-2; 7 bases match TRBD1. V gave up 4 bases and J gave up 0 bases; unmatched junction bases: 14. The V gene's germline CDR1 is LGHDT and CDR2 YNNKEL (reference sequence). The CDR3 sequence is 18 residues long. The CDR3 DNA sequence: TGTGCCAGCAGCCTCTTATCCGGGGACAGACAAACTAACTATGGCTACACCTTC. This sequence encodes CASSLLSGDRQTNYGYTF.

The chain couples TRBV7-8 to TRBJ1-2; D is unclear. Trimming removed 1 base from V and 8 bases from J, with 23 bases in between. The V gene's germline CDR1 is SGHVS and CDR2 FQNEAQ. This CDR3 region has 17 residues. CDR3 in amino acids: CASSLVGNPTRPGGYTF. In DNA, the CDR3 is TGTGCCAGCAGCTTAGTCGGCAATCCGACGCGCCCCGGGGGCTACACCTTC.

The CDR3 loop reads CAIYGSGRALSTDTQYF. In nucleotides, the CDR3 is TGTGCCATCTATGGGAGCGGGAGGGCCTTAAGCACAGATACGCAGTATTTT. This chain connects TRBV10-3 to TRBJ2-3; 10 bases agree with TRBD2. V lost 8 bases, J lost 0 bases, and 11 bases stayed unmatched. Germline V gives CDR1 ENHRY, CDR2 SYGVKD. The CDR3 has 17 residues.

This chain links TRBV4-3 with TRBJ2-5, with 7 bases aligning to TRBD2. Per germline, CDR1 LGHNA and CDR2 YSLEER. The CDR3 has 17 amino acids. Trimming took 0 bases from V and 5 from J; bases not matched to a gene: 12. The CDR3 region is CASSQEGRGVVGETQYF. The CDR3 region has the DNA TGCGCCAGCAGCCAAGAGGGTCGGGGGGTAGTAGGGGAGACCCAGTACTTC.

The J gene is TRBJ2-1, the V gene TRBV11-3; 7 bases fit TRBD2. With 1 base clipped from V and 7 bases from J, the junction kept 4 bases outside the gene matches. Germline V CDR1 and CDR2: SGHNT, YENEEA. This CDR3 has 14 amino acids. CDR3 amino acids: CASSLGGGRNEQFF. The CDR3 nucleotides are TGTGCCAGCAGCTTAGGTGGCGGGAGAAATGAGCAGTTCTTC. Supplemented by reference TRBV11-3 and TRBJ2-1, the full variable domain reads EAGVVQSPRYKIIEKKQPVAFWCNPISGHNTLYWYLQNLGQGPELLIRYENEEAVDDSQLPKDRFSAERLKGVDSTLKIQPAELGDSAVYLCASSLGGGRNEQFFGPGTRLTVL.

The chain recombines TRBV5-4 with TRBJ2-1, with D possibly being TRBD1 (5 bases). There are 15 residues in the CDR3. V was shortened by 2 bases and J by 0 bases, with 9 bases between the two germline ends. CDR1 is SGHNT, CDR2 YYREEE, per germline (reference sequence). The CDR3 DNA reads TGTGCCAGCAGCTTAGGACACATCTCCTACAATGAGCAGTTCTTC. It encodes CASSLGHISYNEQFF.

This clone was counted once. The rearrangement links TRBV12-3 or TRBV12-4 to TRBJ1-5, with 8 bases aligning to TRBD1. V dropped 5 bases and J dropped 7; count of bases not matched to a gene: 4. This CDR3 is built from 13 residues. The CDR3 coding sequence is TGTGCCAGCAGTCCTCGGACAGGGCAGCCCCAGCATTTT. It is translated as CASSPRTGQPQHF.

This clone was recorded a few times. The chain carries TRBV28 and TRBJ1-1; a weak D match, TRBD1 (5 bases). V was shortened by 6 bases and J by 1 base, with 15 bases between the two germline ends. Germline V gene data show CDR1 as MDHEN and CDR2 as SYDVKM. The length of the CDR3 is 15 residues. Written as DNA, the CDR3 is TGTGCCAGCAGCCTAATGGGACTTCCGAACACTGAAGCTTTCTTT. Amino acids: CASSLMGLPNTEAFF. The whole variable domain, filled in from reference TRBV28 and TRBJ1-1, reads DVKVTQSSRYLVKRTGEKVFLECVQDMDHENMFWYRQDPGLGLRLIYFSYDVKMKEKGDIPEGYSVSREKKERFSLILESASTNQTSMYLCASSLMGLPNTEAFFGQGTRLTVV.

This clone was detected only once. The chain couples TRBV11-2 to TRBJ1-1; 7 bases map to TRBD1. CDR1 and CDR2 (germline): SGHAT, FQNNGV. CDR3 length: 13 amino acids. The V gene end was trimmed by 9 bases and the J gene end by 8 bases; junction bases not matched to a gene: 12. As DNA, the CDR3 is TGTGCCAGTCGGGGGTTTCGGACAGGAGAAGCTTTCTTT. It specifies CASRGFRTGEAFF.

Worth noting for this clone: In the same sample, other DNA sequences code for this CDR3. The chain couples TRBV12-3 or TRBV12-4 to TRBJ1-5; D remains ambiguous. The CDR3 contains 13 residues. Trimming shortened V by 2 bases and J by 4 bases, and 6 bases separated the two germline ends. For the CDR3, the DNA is TGTGCCAGCAGTTTAAAGGGAAATCAGCCCCAGCATTTT. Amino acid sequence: CASSLKGNQPQHF.

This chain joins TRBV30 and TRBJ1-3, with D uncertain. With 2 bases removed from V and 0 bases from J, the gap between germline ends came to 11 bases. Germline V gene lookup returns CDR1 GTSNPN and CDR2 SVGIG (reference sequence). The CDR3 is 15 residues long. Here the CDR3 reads CAWSPRIRSGNTIYF. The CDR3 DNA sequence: TGTGCCTGGAGTCCCCGGATTCGCTCTGGAAACACCATATATTTT.

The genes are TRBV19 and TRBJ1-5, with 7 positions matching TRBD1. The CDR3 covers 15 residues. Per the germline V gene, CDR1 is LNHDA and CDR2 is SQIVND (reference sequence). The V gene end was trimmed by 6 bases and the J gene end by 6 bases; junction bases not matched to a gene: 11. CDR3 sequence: CASSAVSGGTQPQHF. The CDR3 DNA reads TGTGCCAGTAGCGCCGTGTCAGGGGGGACTCAGCCCCAGCATTTT.

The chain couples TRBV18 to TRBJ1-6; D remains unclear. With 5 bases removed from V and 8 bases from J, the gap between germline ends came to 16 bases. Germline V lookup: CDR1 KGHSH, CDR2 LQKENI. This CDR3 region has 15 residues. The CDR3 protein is CASSDRGWKDSPLHF. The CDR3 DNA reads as TGTGCCAGCTCAGACCGTGGGTGGAAGGATTCACCCCTCCACTTT. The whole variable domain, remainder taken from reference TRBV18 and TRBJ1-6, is NAGVMQNPRHLVRRRGQEARLRCSPMKGHSHVYWYRQLPEEGLKFMVYLQKENIIDESGMPKERFSAEFPKEGPSILRIQQVVRGDSAAYFCASSDRGWKDSPLHFGNGTRLTVT.

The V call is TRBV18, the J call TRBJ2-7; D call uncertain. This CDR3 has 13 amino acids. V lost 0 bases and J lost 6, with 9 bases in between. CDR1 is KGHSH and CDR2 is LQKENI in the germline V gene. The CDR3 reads CASSPPVSPEQYF. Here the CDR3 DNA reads TGTGCCAGCTCACCACCAGTAAGTCCCGAGCAGTACTTC.

The CDR3: CSASGAGGANYGYTF. CDR3 in DNA: TGCAGTGCTAGTGGGGCGGGCGGAGCTAACTATGGCTACACCTTC. The genes are TRBV20-1 and TRBJ1-2; possible D gene TRBD1, 5 bases. The CDR3 spans 15 residues. Germline CDR1 is DFQATT and CDR2 is SNEGSKA (reference sequence). V lost 3 bases and J 0 bases, leaving 14 bases between the germline ends.

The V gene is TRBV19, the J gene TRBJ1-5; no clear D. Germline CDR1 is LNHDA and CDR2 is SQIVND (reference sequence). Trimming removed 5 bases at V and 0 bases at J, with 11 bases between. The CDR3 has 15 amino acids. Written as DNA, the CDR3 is TGTGCCAGTAGTTTCGGAACATATAGCAATCAGCCCCAGCATTTT. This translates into CASSFGTYSNQPQHF.

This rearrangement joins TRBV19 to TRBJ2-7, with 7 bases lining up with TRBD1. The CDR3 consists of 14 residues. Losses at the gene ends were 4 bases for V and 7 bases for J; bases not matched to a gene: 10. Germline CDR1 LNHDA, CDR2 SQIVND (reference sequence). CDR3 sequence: CASSTLDRNREQYF. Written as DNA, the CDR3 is TGTGCCAGTAGTACCCTGGACAGGAACAGGGAGCAGTACTTC.

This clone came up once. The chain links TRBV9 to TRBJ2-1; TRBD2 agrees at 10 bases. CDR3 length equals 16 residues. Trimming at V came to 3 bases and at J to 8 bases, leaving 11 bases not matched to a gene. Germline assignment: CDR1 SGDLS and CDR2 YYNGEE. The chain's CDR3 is CASSALAGEFYDEQFF. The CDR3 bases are TGTGCCAGCAGCGCCCTAGCGGGGGAGTTCTATGATGAGCAGTTCTTC.

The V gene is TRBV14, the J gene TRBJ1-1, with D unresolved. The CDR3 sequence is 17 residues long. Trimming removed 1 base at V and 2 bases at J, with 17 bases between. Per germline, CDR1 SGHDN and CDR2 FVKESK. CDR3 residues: CASSQVGRDLLNTEAFF. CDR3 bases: TGTGCCAGCAGCCAAGTGGGCCGCGACCTCCTAAACACTGAAGCTTTCTTT.

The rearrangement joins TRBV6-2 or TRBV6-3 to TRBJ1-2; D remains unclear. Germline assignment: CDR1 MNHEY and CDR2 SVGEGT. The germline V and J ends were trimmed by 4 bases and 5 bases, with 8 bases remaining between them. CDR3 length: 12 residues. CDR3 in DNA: TGTGCCAGCAGTTCAGACACATATGGCTACACCTTC. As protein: CASSSDTYGYTF.

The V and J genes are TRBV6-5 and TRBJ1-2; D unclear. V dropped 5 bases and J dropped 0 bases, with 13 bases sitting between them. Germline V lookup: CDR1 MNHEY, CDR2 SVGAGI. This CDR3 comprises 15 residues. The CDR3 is CASSPHDRANYGYTF. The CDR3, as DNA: TGTGCCAGCAGTCCACACGACCGAGCTAACTATGGCTACACCTTC.